This T cell receptor beta chain came from a study of cytomegalovirus exposure and HLA in healthy donors. Overall study findings and caveats: Cytomegalovirus status, reportedly, was diagnosed with high specificity and sensitivity by the classifier.

Of note for this clone: Its target is unknown.

Vbeta (60) and Jbeta (13) primers were used in the PCR. Profiling relied on immunoSEQ multiplex PCR, and the TCRdb table lists in-frame clones only, not all of them. Of over 150,000 clones listed, over 80% are singletons. The CDR3 runs 20 residues. The germline gives CDR1 SGHTS, CDR2 YDEGEE. V lost 4 bases to trimming and J lost 3 bases; unmatched junction nucleotides: 12. The material sequenced was PBMCs. This chain links TRBV5-8 with TRBJ2-2; 16 positions match TRBD2. This TCR came from a human donor in good health. The CDR3 DNA follows: TGTGCCAGCAGCCAGTCCGGGACTAGCGGGGGGGTGCAGGACACCGGGGAGCTGTTTTTT. Residues: CASSQSGTSGGVQDTGELFF.